The subject of this entry is one T cell receptor beta chain. From germline, CDR1 is LGHDT and CDR2 YNNKEL (reference sequence). CDR3 size: 16 residues. V lost 0 bases to trimming and J lost 0 bases; unmatched junction nucleotides: 4. This entry is derived from a study of T cells after yellow fever vaccination. The 5'RACE template-switching step produced TCR cDNA and added a universal primer site and UMIs. Using its own MiXCR run on the 5' RACE reads, TCRdb lists one record per CDR3 protein. This repertoire shows hundreds of thousands of distinct CDR3 sequences, about 17% found once; its top ten account for 15% to 20%.

This chain links TRBV3-1 with TRBJ2-7; TRBD2 aligns across 8 bases. This specimen was PBMCs, taken before the yellow fever booster vaccination. The sequence was obtained from a man aged 18-30 years who received the YFV17D yellow fever vaccine. The CDR3 protein is CASSQDGGGSSYEQYF. The CDR3 DNA is TGTGCCAGCAGCCAAGATGGCGGGGGGAGCTCCTACGAGCAGTACTTC.